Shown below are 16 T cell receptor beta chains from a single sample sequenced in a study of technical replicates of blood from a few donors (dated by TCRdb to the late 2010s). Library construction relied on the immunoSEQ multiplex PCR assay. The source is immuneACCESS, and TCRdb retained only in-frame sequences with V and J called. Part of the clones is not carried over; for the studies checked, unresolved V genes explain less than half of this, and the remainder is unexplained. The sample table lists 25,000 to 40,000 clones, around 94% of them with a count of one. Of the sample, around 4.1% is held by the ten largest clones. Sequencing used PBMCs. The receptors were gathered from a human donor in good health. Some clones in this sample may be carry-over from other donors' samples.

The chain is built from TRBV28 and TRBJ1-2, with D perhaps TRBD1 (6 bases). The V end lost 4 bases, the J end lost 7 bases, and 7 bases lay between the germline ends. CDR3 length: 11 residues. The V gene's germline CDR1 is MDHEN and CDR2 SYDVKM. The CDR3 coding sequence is TGTGCCAGCAGTTCCAGGGGTGGCTACACCTTC. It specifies CASSSRGGYTF.

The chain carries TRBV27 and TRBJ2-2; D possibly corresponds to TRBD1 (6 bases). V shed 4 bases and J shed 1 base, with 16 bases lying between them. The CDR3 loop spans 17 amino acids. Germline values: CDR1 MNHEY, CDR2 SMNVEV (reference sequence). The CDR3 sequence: CASSSPSLGGNTGELFF. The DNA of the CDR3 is TGTGCCAGCAGTTCCCCTTCATTAGGGGGGAACACCGGGGAGCTGTTTTTT.

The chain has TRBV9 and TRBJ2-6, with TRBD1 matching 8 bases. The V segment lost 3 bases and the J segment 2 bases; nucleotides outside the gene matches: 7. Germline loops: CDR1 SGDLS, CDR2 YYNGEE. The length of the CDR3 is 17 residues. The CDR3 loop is CASSADRVMAGANVLTF. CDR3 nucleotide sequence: TGTGCCAGCAGCGCGGACAGGGTGATGGCTGGGGCCAACGTCCTGACTTTC.

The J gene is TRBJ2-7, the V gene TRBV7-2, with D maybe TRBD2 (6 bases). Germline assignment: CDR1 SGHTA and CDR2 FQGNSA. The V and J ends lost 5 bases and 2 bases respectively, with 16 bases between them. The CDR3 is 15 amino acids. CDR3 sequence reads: CASSPGGGRTYEQYF. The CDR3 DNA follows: TGTGCCAGCAGCCCCGGTGGAGGGAGGACCTACGAGCAGTACTTC.

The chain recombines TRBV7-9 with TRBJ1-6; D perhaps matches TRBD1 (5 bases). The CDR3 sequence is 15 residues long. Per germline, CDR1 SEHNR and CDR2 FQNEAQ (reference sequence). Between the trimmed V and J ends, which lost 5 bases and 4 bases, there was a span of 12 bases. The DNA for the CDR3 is TGTGCCAGCAGCCAGAGGACAACGTATAATTCACCCCTCCACTTT. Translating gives CASSQRTTYNSPLHF.

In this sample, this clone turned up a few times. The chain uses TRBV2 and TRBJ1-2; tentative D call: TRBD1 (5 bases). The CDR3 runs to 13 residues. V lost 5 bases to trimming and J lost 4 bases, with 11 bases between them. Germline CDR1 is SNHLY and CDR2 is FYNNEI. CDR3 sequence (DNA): TGTGCCAGCAGTTCGGACGGGGGCTATGGCTACACCTTC. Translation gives CASSSDGGYGYTF.

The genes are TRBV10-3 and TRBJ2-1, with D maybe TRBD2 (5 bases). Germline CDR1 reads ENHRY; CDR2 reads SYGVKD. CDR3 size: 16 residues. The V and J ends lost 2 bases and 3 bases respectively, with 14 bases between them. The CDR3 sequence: CAISEGPASFYNEQFF. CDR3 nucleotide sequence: TGTGCCATCAGTGAGGGGCCAGCTAGCTTCTACAATGAGCAGTTCTTC.

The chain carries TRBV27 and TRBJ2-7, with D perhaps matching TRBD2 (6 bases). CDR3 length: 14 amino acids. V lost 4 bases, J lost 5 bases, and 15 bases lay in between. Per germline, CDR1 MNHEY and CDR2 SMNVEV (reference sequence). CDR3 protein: CASSSRLELNEQYF. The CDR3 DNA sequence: TGTGCCAGCAGTTCAAGACTAGAACTCAACGAGCAGTACTTC.

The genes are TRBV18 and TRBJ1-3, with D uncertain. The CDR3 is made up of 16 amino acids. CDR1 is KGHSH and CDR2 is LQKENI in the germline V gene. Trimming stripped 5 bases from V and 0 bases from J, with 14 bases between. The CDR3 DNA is TGTGCCAGCTCATTTAACGCTGTCAGCTCTGGAAACACCATATATTTT. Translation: CASSFNAVSSGNTIYF.

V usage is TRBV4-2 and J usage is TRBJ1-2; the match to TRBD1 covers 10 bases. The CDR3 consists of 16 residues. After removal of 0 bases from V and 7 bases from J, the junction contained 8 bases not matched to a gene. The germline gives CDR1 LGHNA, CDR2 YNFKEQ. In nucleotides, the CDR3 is TGTGCCAGCAGCCAAGAAGTAGGACAGGGGGTTGTTGGCTACACCTTC. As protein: CASSQEVGQGVVGYTF.

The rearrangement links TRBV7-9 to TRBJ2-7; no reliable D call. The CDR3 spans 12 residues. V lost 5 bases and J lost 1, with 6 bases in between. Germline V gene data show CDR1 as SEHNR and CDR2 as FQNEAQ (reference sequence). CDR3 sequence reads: CASSLTSYEQYF. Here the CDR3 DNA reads TGTGCCAGCAGCCTAACGTCCTACGAGCAGTACTTC.

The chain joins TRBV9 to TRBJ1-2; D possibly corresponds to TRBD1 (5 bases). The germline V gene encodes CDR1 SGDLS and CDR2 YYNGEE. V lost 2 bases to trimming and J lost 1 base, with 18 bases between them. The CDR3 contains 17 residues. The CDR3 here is CASSVGGAETDNYGYTF. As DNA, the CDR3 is TGTGCCAGCAGCGTGGGAGGGGCGGAGACGGATAACTATGGCTACACCTTC.

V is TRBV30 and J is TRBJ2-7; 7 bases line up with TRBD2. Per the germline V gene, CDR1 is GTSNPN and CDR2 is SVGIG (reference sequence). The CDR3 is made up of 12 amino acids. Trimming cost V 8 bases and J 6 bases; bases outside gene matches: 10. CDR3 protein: CAIMRGFGEQYF. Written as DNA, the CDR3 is TGTGCCATAATGCGGGGGTTCGGCGAGCAGTACTTC. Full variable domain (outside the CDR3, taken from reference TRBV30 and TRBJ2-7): SQTIHQWPATLVQPVGSPLSLECTVEGTSNPNLYWYRQAAGRGLQLLFYSVGIGQISSEVPQNLSASRPQDRQFILSSKKLLLSDSGFYLCAIMRGFGEQYFGPGTRLTVT.

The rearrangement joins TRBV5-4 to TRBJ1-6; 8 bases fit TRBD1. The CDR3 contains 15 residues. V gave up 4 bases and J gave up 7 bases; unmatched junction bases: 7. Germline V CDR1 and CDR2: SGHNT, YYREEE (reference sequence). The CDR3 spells CASSPRTGLNSPLHF. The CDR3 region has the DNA TGTGCCAGCAGCCCCCGGACAGGGTTGAATTCACCCCTCCACTTT.

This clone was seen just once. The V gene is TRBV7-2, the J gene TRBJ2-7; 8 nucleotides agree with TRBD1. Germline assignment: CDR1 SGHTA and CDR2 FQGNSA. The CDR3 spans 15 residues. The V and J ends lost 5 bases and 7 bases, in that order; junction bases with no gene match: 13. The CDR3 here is CASSPRDRSFGEQYF. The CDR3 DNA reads TGTGCCAGCAGCCCCCGGGACAGGTCATTTGGTGAGCAGTACTTC.

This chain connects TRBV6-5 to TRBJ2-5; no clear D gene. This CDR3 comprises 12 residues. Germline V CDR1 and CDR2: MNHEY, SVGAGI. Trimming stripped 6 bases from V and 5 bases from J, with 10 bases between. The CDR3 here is CASRNDGETQYF. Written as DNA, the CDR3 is TGTGCCAGCAGAAACGACGGGGAGACCCAGTACTTC.